This T cell receptor (beta chain) was identified in a study of blood T cell repertoires in COVID-19. As originally analysed: Amplification of reference gene primers was used by the study to estimate nucleated cell counts. Generated by immunoSEQ multiplex PCR, the TCRdb table keeps only in-frame clones and is missing some. D and trimming were read from the DNA, whereas the V and J calls and clone size are those reported in that table. Of 200,000 to 250,000 clones in the sample, approximately 78% were seen once. Germline values: CDR1 SGHTA, CDR2 FQGNSA. The CDR3 sequence is 14 residues long. Trimming cost V 4 bases and J 2 bases, with 12 bases left between them. The study drew participants aged about 18 to 89 years from roughly 25 US areas. Recovery among Cohort 3 donors was established by two negative PCRs, clearance, or symptom resolution.

The sample was PBMCs or T cells enriched from blood (not recorded which). The source of this sequence is a man aged 35-49 years who had recovered from COVID-19. The chain carries TRBV7-2 and TRBJ2-7, with D possibly being TRBD2 (6 bases). CDR3 in amino acids: CASSSSRTTYEQYF. The CDR3 nucleotides are TGTGCCAGCAGCTCATCTCGGACTACCTACGAGCAGTACTTC. The variable domain in full, with the rest retrieved from reference TRBV7-2 and TRBJ2-7, is GAGVSQSPSNKVTEKGKDVELRCDPISGHTALYWYRQSLGQGLEFLIYFQGNSAPDKSGLPSDRFSAERTGGSVSTLTIQRTQQEDSAVYLCASSSSRTTYEQYFGPGTRLTVT.